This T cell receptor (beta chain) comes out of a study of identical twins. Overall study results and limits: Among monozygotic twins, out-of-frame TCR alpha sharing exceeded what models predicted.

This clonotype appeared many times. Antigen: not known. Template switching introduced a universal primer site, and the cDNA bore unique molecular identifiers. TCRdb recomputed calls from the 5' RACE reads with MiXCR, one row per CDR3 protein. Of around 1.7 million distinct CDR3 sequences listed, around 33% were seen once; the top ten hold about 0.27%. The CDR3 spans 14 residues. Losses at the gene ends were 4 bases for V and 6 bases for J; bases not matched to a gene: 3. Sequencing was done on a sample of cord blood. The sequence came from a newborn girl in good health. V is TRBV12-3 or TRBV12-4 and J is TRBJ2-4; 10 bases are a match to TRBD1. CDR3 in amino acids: CASSYRDRGNIQYF. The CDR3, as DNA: TGTGCCAGCAGTTACCGGGACAGGGGAAACATTCAGTACTTC.